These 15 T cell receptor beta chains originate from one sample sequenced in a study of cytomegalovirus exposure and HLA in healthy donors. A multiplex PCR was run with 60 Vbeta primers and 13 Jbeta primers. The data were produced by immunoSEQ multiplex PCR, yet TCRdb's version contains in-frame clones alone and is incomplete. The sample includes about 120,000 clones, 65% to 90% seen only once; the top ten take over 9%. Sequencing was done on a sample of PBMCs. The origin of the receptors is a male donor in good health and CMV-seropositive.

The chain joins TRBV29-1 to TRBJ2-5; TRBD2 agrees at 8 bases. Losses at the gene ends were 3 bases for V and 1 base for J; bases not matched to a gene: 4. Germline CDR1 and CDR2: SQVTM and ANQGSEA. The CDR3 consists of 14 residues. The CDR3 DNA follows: TGCAGCGTTGATGTCAGCGGGAGCCAAGAGACCCAGTACTTC. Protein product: CSVDVSGSQETQYF.

Here the CDR3 DNA reads TGTGCCAGCAGCCACACAGAGGGGGACGAGCAGTACTTC. Its translation is CASSHTEGDEQYF. The chain employs TRBV27 and TRBJ2-7, with D perhaps TRBD1 (6 bases). The CDR3 is made up of 13 amino acids. V gave up 6 bases and J gave up 5 bases, with 14 bases separating them. Germline lookup yields CDR1 MNHEY and CDR2 SMNVEV (reference sequence).

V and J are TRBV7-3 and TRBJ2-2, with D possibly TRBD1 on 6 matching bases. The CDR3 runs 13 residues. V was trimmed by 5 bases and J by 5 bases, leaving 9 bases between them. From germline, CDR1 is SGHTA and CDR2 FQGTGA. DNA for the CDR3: TGTGCCAGCAGCGAAGGGGGTACCGGGGAGCTGTTTTTT. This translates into CASSEGGTGELFF.

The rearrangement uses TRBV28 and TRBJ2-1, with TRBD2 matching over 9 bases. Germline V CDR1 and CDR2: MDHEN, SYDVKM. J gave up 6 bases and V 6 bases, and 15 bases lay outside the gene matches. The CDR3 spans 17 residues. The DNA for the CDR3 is TGTGCCAGCAGAGTCTACCACCAGCGGGAGGCGGCCAATGAGCAGTTCTTC. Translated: CASRVYHQREAANEQFF.

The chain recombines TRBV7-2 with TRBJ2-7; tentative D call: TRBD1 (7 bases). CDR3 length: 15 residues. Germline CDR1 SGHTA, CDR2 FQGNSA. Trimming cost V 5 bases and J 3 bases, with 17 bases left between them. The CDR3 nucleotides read TGTGCCAGCAGCGGGAGCAGGGGGGCCTTCTACGAGCAGTACTTC. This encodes CASSGSRGAFYEQYF.

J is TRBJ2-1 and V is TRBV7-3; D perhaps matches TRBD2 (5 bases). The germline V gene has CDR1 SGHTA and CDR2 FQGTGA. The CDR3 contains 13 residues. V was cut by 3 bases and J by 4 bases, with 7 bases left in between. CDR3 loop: CASSFGGYNEQFF. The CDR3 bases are TGTGCCAGCAGCTTCGGAGGATACAATGAGCAGTTCTTC.

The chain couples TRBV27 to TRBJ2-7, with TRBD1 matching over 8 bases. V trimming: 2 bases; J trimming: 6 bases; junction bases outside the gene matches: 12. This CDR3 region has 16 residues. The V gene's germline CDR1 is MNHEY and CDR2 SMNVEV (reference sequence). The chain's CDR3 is CASSLIFGTGNVEQYF. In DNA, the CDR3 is TGTGCCAGCAGTTTAATTTTCGGGACAGGTAATGTCGAGCAGTACTTC.

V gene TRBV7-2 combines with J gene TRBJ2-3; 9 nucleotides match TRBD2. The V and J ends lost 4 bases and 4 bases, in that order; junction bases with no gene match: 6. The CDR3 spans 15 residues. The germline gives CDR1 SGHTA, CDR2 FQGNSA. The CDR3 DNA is TGTGCCAGCAGCTCCTCGGCGGGAGGGGCAGATACGCAGTATTTT. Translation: CASSSSAGGADTQYF. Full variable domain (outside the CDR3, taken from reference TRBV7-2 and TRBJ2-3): GAGVSQSPSNKVTEKGKDVELRCDPISGHTALYWYRQSLGQGLEFLIYFQGNSAPDKSGLPSDRFSAERTGGSVSTLTIQRTQQEDSAVYLCASSSSAGGADTQYFGPGTRLTVL.

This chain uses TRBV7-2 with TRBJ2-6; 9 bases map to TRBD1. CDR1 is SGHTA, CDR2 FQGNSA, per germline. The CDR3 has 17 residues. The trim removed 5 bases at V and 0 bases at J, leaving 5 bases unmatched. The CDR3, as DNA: TGTGCCAGCAGCACGACAGGGGGGCTCTCTGGGGCCAACGTCCTGACTTTC. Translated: CASSTTGGLSGANVLTF.

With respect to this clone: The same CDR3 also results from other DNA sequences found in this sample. CDR3 in amino acids: CASSLAGADTQYF. DNA for the CDR3: TGCGCCAGCAGCTTGGCCGGGGCAGATACGCAGTATTTT. This chain joins TRBV5-1 and TRBJ2-3, with a possible D match to TRBD2 (5 bases). Germline CDR1 reads SGHRS; CDR2 reads YFSETQ. This CDR3 contains 13 residues. V was clipped by 0 bases and J by 4 bases, with 6 bases between them.

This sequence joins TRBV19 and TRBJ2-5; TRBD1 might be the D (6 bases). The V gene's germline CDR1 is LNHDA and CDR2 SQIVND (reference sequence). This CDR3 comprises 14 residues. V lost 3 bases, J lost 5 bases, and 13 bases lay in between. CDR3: CASSIQDSGETQYF. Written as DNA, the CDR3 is TGTGCCAGTAGTATCCAGGACAGTGGGGAGACCCAGTACTTC.

The CDR3 DNA is TGTGCCAGCCGGCGGGTTGGTACAGATACGCAGTATTTT. Amino acid sequence: CASRRVGTDTQYF. The J gene is TRBJ2-3, the V gene TRBV5-4; TRBD2 might be the D (5 bases). V shed 7 bases and J shed 3 bases, with 12 bases lying between them. The CDR3 contains 13 residues. The germline V gene encodes CDR1 SGHNT and CDR2 YYREEE (reference sequence).

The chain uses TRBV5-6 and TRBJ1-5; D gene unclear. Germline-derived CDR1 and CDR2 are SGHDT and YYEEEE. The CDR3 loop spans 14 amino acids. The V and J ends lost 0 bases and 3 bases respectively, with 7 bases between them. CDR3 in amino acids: CASSLGRNNQPQHF. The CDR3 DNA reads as TGTGCCAGCAGCTTGGGGCGGAACAATCAGCCCCAGCATTTT. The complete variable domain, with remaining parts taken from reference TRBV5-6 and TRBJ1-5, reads DAGVTQSPTHLIKTRGQQVTLRCSPKSGHDTVSWYQQALGQGPQFIFQYYEEEERQRGNFPDRFSGHQFPNYSSELNVNALLLGDSALYLCASSLGRNNQPQHFGDGTRLSIL.

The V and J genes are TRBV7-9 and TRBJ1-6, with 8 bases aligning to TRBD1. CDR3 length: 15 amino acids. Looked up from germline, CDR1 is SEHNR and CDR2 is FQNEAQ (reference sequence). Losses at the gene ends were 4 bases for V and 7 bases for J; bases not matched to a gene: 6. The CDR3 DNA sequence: TGTGCCAGCAGCTCCGGACAGGGCGGGAATTCACCCCTCCACTTT. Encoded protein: CASSSGQGGNSPLHF. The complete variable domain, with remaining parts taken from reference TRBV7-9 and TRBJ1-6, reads DTGVSQNPRHKITKRGQNVTFRCDPISEHNRLYWYRQTLGQGPEFLTYFQNEAQLEKSRLLSDRFSAERPKGSFSTLEIQRTEQGDSAMYLCASSSGQGGNSPLHFGNGTRLTVT.

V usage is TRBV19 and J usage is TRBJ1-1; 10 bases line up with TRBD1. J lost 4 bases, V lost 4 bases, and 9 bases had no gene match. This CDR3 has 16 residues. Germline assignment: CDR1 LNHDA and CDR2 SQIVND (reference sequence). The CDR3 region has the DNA TGTGCCAGTAGTAGGGGGACAGGGGAAAGGCTCACTGAAGCTTTCTTT. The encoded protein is CASSRGTGERLTEAFF.